Below, 23 T cell receptor beta chains from the same sample are listed, as sequenced in a study of T-cell memory formation after mild COVID-19. TCRdb re-analysed the 5' RACE reads in MiXCR, keeping a single row per CDR3 protein. The table lists 400,000 to 450,000 distinct CDR3 sequences, roughly 18% of them singletons, with roughly 21% in the top ten. Sequenced sample: PBMCs or a T cell subset sorted from them (not recorded which). The receptors here all came from a man younger than 30 who had mild COVID-19 (a few samples of this study predate the infection). Cell type and time point are not known.

The chain links TRBV28 to TRBJ1-2; D might be TRBD1 (5 bases). CDR1 is MDHEN and CDR2 is SYDVKM in the germline V gene. The CDR3 length is 14 residues. V gave up 5 bases and J gave up 3 bases, with 13 bases separating them. The CDR3 loop is CASSIPTEYYGYTF. CDR3 DNA: TGTGCCAGCAGTATCCCGACAGAATACTATGGCTACACCTTC.

The genes are TRBV7-9 and TRBJ2-7; 7 bases fit TRBD1. The CDR3 sequence is 14 residues long. V gave up 5 bases and J gave up 3 bases; unmatched junction bases: 7. CDR1 and CDR2 (germline): SEHNR, FQNEAQ (reference sequence). The CDR3 loop reads CASSPRDSYYEQYF. The CDR3 DNA is TGTGCCAGCAGCCCAAGGGACAGCTACTACGAGCAGTACTTC.

This clonotype occurred many times. In DNA form, the CDR3 reads TGTGCCAGCAGCAAAGTAGGGCTAGCGGTCTCCTACGAGCAGTACGTC. This codes for CASSKVGLAVSYEQYV. The genes are TRBV21-1 and TRBJ2-7; the table's D call, TRBD2, was not checked against the DNA. TRBV21-1 has pseudogene status. This CDR3 is 16 amino acids long.

This clonotype has only a few counts. The chain uses TRBV4-2 and TRBJ1-1; D is uncertain. The CDR3 runs to 14 residues. V was pared by 4 bases and J by 1 base, with 10 bases between. Germline CDR1 reads LGHNA; CDR2 reads YNFKEQ. CDR3 DNA sequence: TGTGCCAGCAGCCCGAGTTTGGCGAACACTGAAGCTTTCTTT. As protein: CASSPSLANTEAFF.

The chain couples TRBV7-2 to TRBJ1-5; TRBD1 matches 8 bases. Germline trimming cut 1 base from V and 8 bases from J; bases unmatched to any gene: 4. Germline V gene lookup returns CDR1 SGHTA and CDR2 FQGNSA. CDR3 size: 14 residues. The CDR3 sequence is CASSLGTGTKPQHF. CDR3 nucleotides: TGTGCCAGCAGCTTAGGGACAGGGACCAAGCCCCAGCATTTT. Full variable domain (rest looked up from reference TRBV7-2 and TRBJ1-5): GAGVSQSPSNKVTEKGKDVELRCDPISGHTALYWYRQSLGQGLEFLIYFQGNSAPDKSGLPSDRFSAERTGGSVSTLTIQRTQQEDSAVYLCASSLGTGTKPQHFGDGTRLSIL.

This clonotype has only a few counts. The chain is built from TRBV7-9 and TRBJ2-5; D not resolved. Trimming stripped 4 bases from V and 1 base from J, with 10 bases between. The CDR3 is made up of 14 amino acids. CDR1 is SEHNR and CDR2 is FQNEAQ in the germline V gene (reference sequence). CDR3 amino acids: CASSSSGTQETQYF. CDR3 in DNA: TGTGCCAGCAGCTCCTCCGGCACCCAAGAGACCCAGTACTTC. Looking up the rest from reference TRBV7-9 and TRBJ2-5 gives the full variable domain: DTGVSQNPRHKITKRGQNVTFRCDPISEHNRLYWYRQTLGQGPEFLTYFQNEAQLEKSRLLSDRFSAERPKGSFSTLEIQRTEQGDSAMYLCASSSSGTQETQYFGPGTRLLVL.

V usage is TRBV12-3 or TRBV12-4 and J usage is TRBJ2-3, with unresolved D. Trimming removed 5 bases from V and 4 bases from J, with 7 bases in between. The CDR3 runs to 12 residues. CDR3 residues: CASSDGPDTQYF. CDR3 DNA sequence: TGTGCCAGCAGTGATGGGCCAGATACGCAGTATTTT.

This clonotype was counted only a few times. The chain uses TRBV9 and TRBJ2-2; weak D call: TRBD1 (6 bases). The CDR3 is made up of 15 amino acids. The germline V gene has CDR1 SGDLS and CDR2 YYNGEE. V lost 2 bases and J 0 bases, leaving 8 bases between the germline ends. The CDR3 sequence is CASSVGGSNTGELFF. The CDR3 coding sequence is TGTGCCAGCAGCGTTGGGGGCTCGAACACCGGGGAGCTGTTTTTT. The complete variable domain, with remaining parts taken from reference TRBV9 and TRBJ2-2, reads DSGVTQTPKHLITATGQRVTLRCSPRSGDLSVYWYQQSLDQGLQFLIQYYNGEERAKGNILERFSAQQFPDLHSELNLSSLELGDSALYFCASSVGGSNTGELFFGEGSRLTVL.

V gene TRBV29-1 combines with J gene TRBJ2-7, with 9 nucleotides matching TRBD2. The trim removed 5 bases at V and 7 bases at J, leaving 6 bases unmatched. This CDR3 has 12 amino acids. The V gene's germline CDR1 is SQVTM and CDR2 ANQGSEA. CDR3 DNA sequence: TGCAGCGTTCGGGCTAGCGGGGAAGAGCAGTACGTC. Amino acid sequence: CSVRASGEEQYV.

The CDR3 region has the DNA TGTGCCAGCACTACGACTGCGGGGGCAGATACGCAGTATTTT. Residues: CASTTTAGADTQYF. The chain uses TRBV6-1 and TRBJ2-3, with TRBD2 matching over 7 bases. Trimming removed 7 bases from V and 4 bases from J; junction bases left unmatched: 8. CDR3 length: 14 amino acids. The V gene's germline CDR1 is MNHNS and CDR2 SASEGT.

In this sample, this clonotype turned up a few times. This chain's CDR3 is CASRADNYEQYF. The DNA of the CDR3 is TGTGCCAGCAGGGCGGACAACTACGAGCAGTACTTC. The rearrangement joins TRBV2 to TRBJ2-7; maybe TRBD1 (5 bases). Trimming cost V 6 bases and J 3 bases, with 9 bases left between them. This CDR3 has 12 residues. The germline V gene has CDR1 SNHLY and CDR2 FYNNEI.

The chain couples TRBV12-3 or TRBV12-4 to TRBJ1-2, with D hard to call. This CDR3 contains 14 residues. V shed 6 bases and J shed 7 bases, with 18 bases lying between them. The CDR3 loop reads CASSSLGLGFGYTF. CDR3 nucleotides: TGTGCCAGCAGCTCCTTGGGTTTGGGTTTTGGCTACACCTTC.

In this sample, this clonotype turned up a few times. The V and J genes are TRBV20-1 and TRBJ1-2; 7 nucleotides match TRBD1. The CDR3 has 14 residues. In germline, CDR1 is DFQATT, CDR2 SNEGSKA (reference sequence). J gave up 7 bases and V 5 bases, and 13 bases lay outside the gene matches. The CDR3 DNA reads TGCAGTGCTTGGACAGGAGTCGTGCGTGGTGGCTACACCTTC. Its translation: CSAWTGVVRGGYTF.

The chain links TRBV6-2 or TRBV6-3 to TRBJ2-3; 12 bases align to TRBD1. V lost 2 bases to trimming and J lost 2 bases; unmatched junction nucleotides: 2. Germline CDR1 is MNHEY and CDR2 is SVGEGT. This CDR3 comprises 16 residues. The CDR3 coding sequence is TGTGCCAGCAGTTACGGGACAGGGGGCTTCACAGATACGCAGTATTTT. As protein: CASSYGTGGFTDTQYF.

Only a few counts were recorded for this clonotype. The rearrangement uses TRBV14 and TRBJ1-1, with D perhaps matching TRBD1 (5 bases). Germline CDR1 reads SGHDN; CDR2 reads FVKESK. The V gene lost 1 base and the J gene lost 6 bases, with 15 bases spanning the gap. The CDR3 spans 15 residues. CDR3 loop: CASSQVGGTGAEAFF. The CDR3 DNA reads TGTGCCAGCAGCCAAGTCGGGGGGACGGGGGCTGAAGCTTTCTTT.

The chain employs TRBV27 and TRBJ1-2; no clear D gene. The CDR3 is 14 amino acids. Per the germline V gene, CDR1 is MNHEY and CDR2 is SMNVEV (reference sequence). With 6 bases removed from V and 2 bases from J, the gap between germline ends came to 13 bases. The CDR3 bases are TGTGCCAGCAGATCTGCGGGTTCGAACTATGGCTACACCTTC. Protein sequence: CASRSAGSNYGYTF.

V and J are TRBV5-1 and TRBJ2-1; D remains unclear. V dropped 0 bases and J dropped 5 bases, with 9 bases sitting between them. Per the germline V gene, CDR1 is SGHRS and CDR2 is YFSETQ. This CDR3 has 14 amino acids. The CDR3 reads CASSLARTDNEQFF. Here the CDR3 DNA reads TGCGCCAGCAGCTTGGCCCGTACCGACAATGAGCAGTTCTTC.

In its sample, this clonotype was seen a few times. The V gene is TRBV15, the J gene TRBJ2-1, with D maybe TRBD2 (6 bases). The V and J ends lost 0 bases and 8 bases respectively, with 14 bases between them. The CDR3 loop spans 15 amino acids. Looked up from germline, CDR1 is LNHNV and CDR2 is YYDKDF (reference sequence). The CDR3 nucleotides are TGTGCCACCAGCAGAGAACGGTACGGGGGTTATGAGCAGTTCTTC. Amino acids: CATSRERYGGYEQFF.

The rearrangement joins TRBV6-5 to TRBJ2-2; D assignment may be TRBD1 or TRBD2 (5 bases each). Trimming took 5 bases from V and 0 from J, leaving 10 bases between them. From germline, CDR1 is MNHEY and CDR2 SVGAGI. This CDR3 has 15 residues. The CDR3 is CASSGDGANTGELFF. CDR3 coding DNA: TGTGCCAGCAGTGGGGACGGAGCGAACACCGGGGAGCTGTTTTTT.

The table lists this clonotype with a few counts. This chain connects TRBV4-1 to TRBJ1-5; the D is unclear. Germline loops: CDR1 MGHRA, CDR2 YSYEKL. The CDR3 has 15 amino acids. The germline V and J ends were trimmed by 6 bases and 7 bases, with 19 bases remaining between them. CDR3 DNA sequence: TGCGCCAGCAGTCCTCAAGAGTACGTCCGCCAGCCCCAGCATTTT. Translating gives CASSPQEYVRQPQHF.

The chain carries TRBV5-6 and TRBJ2-3; D gene ambiguous. CDR3 length equals 12 residues. V lost 4 bases and J 6 bases, leaving 9 bases between the germline ends. In germline, CDR1 is SGHDT, CDR2 YYEEEE. The CDR3, as DNA: TGTGCCAGCAGCCGGCCCCAGGATACGCAGTATTTT. This gives the protein CASSRPQDTQYF.

The gene calls are TRBV20-1 and TRBJ1-1; TRBD1 might be the D (6 bases). This CDR3 region has 14 residues. V lost 6 bases and J lost 4, with 18 bases in between. From germline, CDR1 is DFQATT and CDR2 SNEGSKA (reference sequence). CDR3 residues: CSATTISGATEAFF. CDR3 nucleotide sequence: TGCAGTGCCACGACAATATCGGGGGCCACTGAAGCTTTCTTT.

V is TRBV6-5 and J is TRBJ2-2; D may correspond to TRBD1 or TRBD2 (7 bases each). V was pared by 5 bases and J by 4 bases, with 26 bases between. CDR3 length equals 19 residues. From germline, CDR1 is MNHEY and CDR2 SVGAGI. The CDR3 loop is CASSKRGVFGTDSTGELFF. DNA of the CDR3: TGTGCCAGCAGTAAACGGGGGGTTTTTGGGACAGACAGCACCGGGGAGCTGTTTTTT.